This TCR beta chain emerged from a study of post-analysis software for immune sequencing data. Study in general: Both relapsing-remitting and secondary progressive multiple sclerosis featured among the disease courses, as did progressive-relapsing multiple sclerosis.

Turning to this clonotype: Its specificity is not known.

General study points: F measure grouped same-batch samples tightly together. For normalized Chao1 diversity, multiple sclerosis patients scored significantly lower than controls did. Compared with controls, patients had more of five TRBV segments, including TRBV5-6, TRBV5-1 and TRBV20-1.

This CDR3 region has 13 residues. With 5 bases clipped from V and 8 bases from J, the junction kept 9 bases outside the gene matches. Germline assignment: CDR1 SGHTA and CDR2 FQGNSA. Prepared TCR beta cDNA libraries contained unique molecular identifiers. Yield was roughly 0.5 million cDNA molecules from roughly 0.93 to 9.6 million T cells. One entry per CDR3 protein results from TCRdb running MiXCR on the PCR reads. The sample carries hundreds of thousands of distinct CDR3 sequences, 25% to 30% recorded once. The sequencing sample was made of blood. The receptor's source is a girl aged 5 to 17 with multiple sclerosis. The J gene is TRBJ2-7, the V gene TRBV7-2; 7 positions match TRBD1. CDR3 amino acids: CASSATPGGKQYF. CDR3 nucleotide sequence: TGTGCCAGCAGCGCAACTCCAGGGGGTAAGCAGTACTTC.